This T cell receptor (beta chain) was sequenced for a study of blood T cell repertoires in COVID-19 (dated by TCRdb to 2018 to 2020). At the level of the whole study: The collaborator samples originated in the United States, Italy and Spain and spanned the acute and convalescent phases of COVID-19. Where available, HLA class I and class II types were taken from metadata supplied by the sample provider and were not determined by assay-based typing. A freely available public database, intended as a resource for researchers studying the immune response to SARS-CoV-2, is where the repertoires were released. The prospective study material was composed of cDNA or gDNA derived from T cells, B-cell-depleted T cells, or PBMCs. A de-identified subject ID, COVID-19 status, age in years and sex were almost always included in the sample metadata. Samples were obtained from the ongoing ImmuneRACE study (first 160 participants) and from over 1,000 subjects provided by 6 global collaborators. The dataset comprised deeply sampled blood TCRbeta repertoires from subjects exposed to, actively infected with, or recovered from COVID-19. The paper's findings and limits, for the study overall: The amount of clinical and demographic metadata varied by source and participant and was provided uncurated.

Worth noting for this clone: Its cognate antigen has yet to be identified. No base qualities exist here, and no much larger clone lies one base off it.

Enrolling through a virtual design, the prospective study's participants ranged in age from roughly 18 to 89 years and lived across 20 to 30 United States geographic areas. Cohort assignment in the prospective study relied on participant-reported clinical history from a screening survey and a study questionnaire. Exposed participants were defined as having been in contact with someone with a PCR-confirmed or clinician-diagnosed COVID-19 case within 2 weeks of study entry. Mobile phlebotomists in the prospective study collected whole blood, serum and a nasopharyngeal or oropharyngeal swab from every participant. Participants in the prospective study had the option to provide additional blood draws and questionnaires over a 2-month period. Before DNA extraction, prospective study blood samples were shipped either frozen or at room temperature. TCRbeta CDR3 regions were amplified from genomic DNA using the immunoSEQ Assay, a bias-controlled multiplex PCR. The source study handled its data this way. The number of nucleated cells in each sample was estimated by amplification of reference gene primers within the assay. To quantify the absolute abundance of each unique TCRbeta CDR3 rearrangement, sequence reads were collapsed and filtered. For each sample, productive Simpson clonality was calculated as the square root of Simpson's diversity index over productive rearrangements. The clones in this table, taken by TCRdb from immuneACCESS, are in-frame only. Not every clone is retained; where verified, under half of the shortfall comes from an unresolved V gene, and the cause of the rest is unknown. The V and J calls and clone size come from that table; D and trimming were worked out from the DNA. The sample includes about 350,000 clones, with 85% to 90% observed a single time. The ten largest clones capture just over 1% of the sample.

The junction carries 8 bases between V and J, which are trimmed by 0 bases and 2 bases respectively. The CDR3 numbers 15 residues from cysteine through phenylalanine. The entry retains the CDR3 DNA only, 45 bases that are in frame from base 1. The germline V gene sets CDR1 to SGHRS and CDR2 to YFSETQ. This chain is built from TRBV5-1 and TRBJ2-2; no D gene is confidently identified. The sequence derives from a woman in her twenties or thirties who had been exposed to COVID-19. Sequencing was done on a sample of PBMCs or T cells enriched from blood (not recorded which). Here the CDR3 is given as CASSLVGHNTGELFF. The sequenced DNA is TGCGCCAGCAGCTTGGTGGGCCACAACACCGGGGAGCTGTTTTTT.